The clone carrying this T cell receptor (beta chain) showed up just a few times. Its antigen is still unknown. This sample stems from a study of TIL therapy for anti-PD-1-resistant metastatic lung cancer. Across the study: Tumors had a median PD-L1 proportion score of 4.5% to 7%. By whole-exome sequencing, median non-synonymous tumor mutation burden was around 1.5 mutations per megabase.

Time point given: pre-treatment sample, taken before nivolumab and TIL therapy. Pleural nodules or supraclavicular lymph nodes made up most of the excised metastases sampled. Study conclusions and caveats: Many TIL product clones were absent from baseline tumor, suggesting clonal contraction.

The immunoSEQ assay was v3. Clones were read by immunoSEQ multiplex PCR, and TCRdb kept only the in-frame ones, dropping some. The data contain about 50,000 clones, 70% to 85% of them seen just once; the ten biggest clones take up more than 5%. CDR3 length equals 15 residues. V lost 1 base and J lost 2, with 12 bases in between. Germline V gene lookup returns CDR1 MDHEN and CDR2 SYDVKM. The material sequenced was tumor tissue, taken at baseline. The clonotype comes from a person between 30 and 79 years old with non-small cell lung cancer. The V and J genes are TRBV28 and TRBJ2-7; tentative D call: TRBD1 (5 bases). Written as DNA, the CDR3 is TGTGCCAGCAGTTTATCCCAGGGCAACACCTACGAGCAGTACTTC. It specifies CASSLSQGNTYEQYF.